This TCR beta chain was obtained from a study of T cell responses to AZD1222 COVID-19 vaccine. Points from the study as a whole: Elevations in Spike-specific TCR breadth and depth followed administration of two AZD1222 doses. Unmutated variant regions reportedly attract nearly half of all spike-specific TCRs. It should be noted that donors were predominantly white British and more often female, and clonal diversity was possibly underestimated. At study baseline, merely about 6 AZD1222 recipients were seropositive.

This table comes from immunoSEQ multiplex PCR, and its TCRdb copy is limited to in-frame clones, with some not included. In the table there are almost 65,000 clones, around 84% of which are singletons. As regards this clone: What it binds is not known.

CDR3 length: 16 amino acids. Trimming stripped 8 bases from V and 2 bases from J, with 22 bases between. The germline gives CDR1 GTSNPN, CDR2 SVGIG (reference sequence). The specimen comprised peripheral blood, sampled on day 0 of AZD1222 vaccination. This sequence joins TRBV30 and TRBJ1-5; no reliable D call. The sequence derives from an adult in good health. The CDR3 bases are TGTGCCCGACCACGGTTCATACCGGGAGGCAATCAGCCCCAGCATTTT. Amino acids: CARPRFIPGGNQPQHF.